This entry lists 24 T cell receptor beta chains sequenced from one sample in a study of T cells in Graves' hyperthyroidism and ophthalmopathy. Template material for amplifying TCR beta CDR3 regions consisted of RNA transcripts. Primed by the HTBI set, a first-round RT-PCR was run on the TCR CDR3. TCRdb called the multiplex PCR reads again in MiXCR, with one record for every CDR3 protein. Among approximately 600,000 distinct CDR3 sequences listed, 14% were seen once. The sequenced sample was blood. The receptors were sampled from a woman under 30 with Graves' ophthalmopathy.

This clonotype was detected ten times or more. The rearrangement joins TRBV2 to TRBJ1-3; D ambiguous. This CDR3 spans 15 amino acids. The germline V and J ends were trimmed by 2 bases and 0 bases, with 8 bases remaining between them. CDR1 is SNHLY, CDR2 FYNNEI, per germline. CDR3 region: CASSERMSSGNTIYF. The CDR3 region has the DNA TGTGCCAGCAGTGAACGGATGAGCTCTGGAAACACCATATATTTT.

The sample holds many counts of this clonotype. The chain carries TRBV12-3 or TRBV12-4 and TRBJ2-7; TRBD2 might be the D (8 bases). The CDR3 is made up of 15 amino acids. Trimming removed 6 bases at V and 2 bases at J, with 17 bases between. CDR3 nucleotide sequence: TGTGCCAGCAGCCCCGGGGGGGGACAGACCTACGAGCAGTACTTC. Translation: CASSPGGGQTYEQYF.

This chain connects TRBV20-1 to TRBJ2-5; D perhaps matches TRBD2 (5 bases). Germline V gene data show CDR1 as DFQATT and CDR2 as SNEGSKA (reference sequence). V was trimmed by 0 bases and J by 5 bases, leaving 16 bases between them. There are 15 residues in the CDR3. CDR3 in DNA: TGCAGTGCTAGAGATCGGCTAGCCGCCTTGGAGACCCAGTACTTC. Protein product: CSARDRLAALETQYF.

Many counts were recorded for this clonotype. The rearrangement joins TRBV19 to TRBJ2-7; 9 bases match TRBD1. The CDR3 loop spans 15 amino acids. Germline loops: CDR1 LNHDA, CDR2 SQIVND (reference sequence). J gave up 3 bases and V 5 bases, and 8 bases lay outside the gene matches. CDR3 bases: TGTGCCAGTAGTGACCCCGGGACAGGGAGCTACGAGCAGTACTTC. It encodes CASSDPGTGSYEQYF.

The sample holds many counts of this clonotype. This chain links TRBV18 with TRBJ2-7; no firm D call. The V and J ends lost 3 bases and 7 bases respectively, with 16 bases between them. This CDR3 has 14 amino acids. In germline, CDR1 is KGHSH, CDR2 LQKENI. CDR3 amino acids: CASSPPSSIGEQYF. CDR3 DNA: TGTGCCAGCTCACCGCCCAGCAGCATCGGGGAGCAGTACTTC.

As for this clonotype: A much larger clone lies a single base off, so this may be a read error. The chain is built from TRBV10-3 and TRBJ2-1; no clear D gene. Germline V gene lookup returns CDR1 ENHRY and CDR2 SYGVKD. V was shortened by 0 bases and J by 10 bases, with 16 bases between the two germline ends. This CDR3 is built from 15 residues. The CDR3 loop reads CAISESDRSTYEQFF. Here the CDR3 DNA reads TGTGCCATCAGTGAGTCAGATCGGTCTACCTACGAGCAGTTCTTC.

This clonotype was observed a few times. The chain links TRBV19 to TRBJ1-2, with D perhaps matching TRBD1 (5 bases). The germline V gene encodes CDR1 LNHDA and CDR2 SQIVND (reference sequence). V lost 7 bases, J lost 0 bases, and 9 bases lay in between. The CDR3 totals 13 residues. CDR3 protein: CASKDTANYGYTF. CDR3 bases: TGTGCCAGTAAGGACACAGCTAACTATGGCTACACCTTC.

The chain couples TRBV19 to TRBJ1-2, with D unresolved. The V and J ends lost 6 bases and 4 bases respectively, with 9 bases between them. Germline V lookup: CDR1 LNHDA, CDR2 SQIVND (reference sequence). The CDR3 covers 12 residues. The CDR3 protein is CASSDRSYGYTF. The CDR3 region has the DNA TGTGCCAGTAGCGACCGAAGCTATGGCTACACCTTC.

This clonotype showed up many times. The rearrangement links TRBV11-3 to TRBJ1-1; no firm D call. Trimming removed 1 base from V and 3 bases from J, with 9 bases in between. CDR1 is SGHNT, CDR2 YENEEA, per germline. The CDR3 spans 14 residues. Here the CDR3 reads CASSLAASYTEAFF. The CDR3 nucleotides are TGTGCCAGCAGCTTAGCGGCCAGCTACACTGAAGCTTTCTTT.

There are many counts of this clonotype. This chain links TRBV15 with TRBJ1-1; D perhaps matches TRBD1 (6 bases). The CDR3 is made up of 14 amino acids. V lost 3 bases to trimming and J lost 1 base, with 9 bases between them. In germline, CDR1 is LNHNV, CDR2 YYDKDF (reference sequence). CDR3 sequence (DNA): TGTGCCACCAGCAGGCCAGGGGAGAACACTGAAGCTTTCTTT. Encoded protein: CATSRPGENTEAFF.

As concerns this clonotype: A read error is possible here, since a much larger clone lies one base away. The chain recombines TRBV30 with TRBJ2-1; no clear D gene. The CDR3 covers 13 residues. Per the germline V gene, CDR1 is GTSNPN and CDR2 is SVGIG (reference sequence). V was cut by 2 bases and J by 6 bases, with 11 bases left in between. CDR3 sequence (DNA): TGTGCCTGGAGTACCCTAACCTGCAATGAGCAGTTCTTC. It yields the protein CAWSTLTCNEQFF.

This rearrangement joins TRBV9 to TRBJ2-2; TRBD1 might be the D (6 bases). CDR1 and CDR2 from the germline V gene are SGDLS and YYNGEE. The CDR3 runs to 13 residues. The V end was cut by 4 bases, the J end by 9 bases, with 13 bases between. CDR3 residues: CASSPGQLRELFF. CDR3 sequence (DNA): TGTGCCAGCAGCCCAGGACAGCTGCGGGAGCTGTTTTTT.

This clonotype was counted between two and nine times. The rearrangement uses TRBV24-1 and TRBJ1-5; a possible D gene is TRBD1 (5 bases). V dropped 4 bases and J dropped 4 bases, with 16 bases sitting between them. Looked up from germline, CDR1 is KGHDR and CDR2 is SFDVKD. The CDR3 contains 16 residues. DNA of the CDR3: TGTGCCACCAGTGAGCGGACATCCGAGGGTAATCAGCCCCAGCATTTT. As protein: CATSERTSEGNQPQHF.

This chain uses TRBV10-3 with TRBJ2-1; a possible D gene is TRBD2 (6 bases). Germline V gives CDR1 ENHRY, CDR2 SYGVKD. This CDR3 is 15 amino acids long. The V and J ends lost 4 bases and 6 bases respectively, with 16 bases between them. This chain's CDR3 is CAISASEGRVNEQFF. For the CDR3, the DNA is TGTGCCATCAGTGCTTCGGAGGGACGGGTCAATGAGCAGTTCTTC.

In this sample, this clonotype turned up many times. A read error may account for a junction end that differs from germline. The rearrangement uses TRBV6-1 and TRBJ1-2; no clear D. This CDR3 is 14 amino acids long. The germline V gene encodes CDR1 MNHNS and CDR2 SASEGT. CDR3 loop: CASREEPPNYGYTF. As DNA, the CDR3 is TGTGCCAGCAGGGAAGAGCCCCCAAACTATGGCTACACCTTC.

Many counts were recorded for this clonotype. The chain joins TRBV28 to TRBJ2-3; D possibly corresponds to TRBD2 (5 bases). The germline V and J ends were trimmed by 6 bases and 6 bases, with 22 bases remaining between them. The CDR3 contains 16 residues. Germline assignment: CDR1 MDHEN and CDR2 SYDVKM. In DNA form, the CDR3 reads TGTGCCAGCAGAAGAGGACGGAGGAGATATATCGATACGCAGTATTTT. Residues: CASRRGRRRYIDTQYF.

This clonotype was seen many times. V and J are TRBV2 and TRBJ1-2; TRBD1 aligns across 7 bases. Germline V gene lookup returns CDR1 SNHLY and CDR2 FYNNEI. This CDR3 has 14 residues. Trimming took 5 bases from V and 3 from J; bases not matched to a gene: 6. This chain's CDR3 is CASSKTGVHYGYTF. CDR3 nucleotides: TGTGCCAGCAGTAAAACAGGGGTGCACTATGGCTACACCTTC.

This clonotype was seen a few times. CDR3 loop: CASSPPEQLQETQYF. DNA for the CDR3: TGTGCCAGCTCACCACCAGAACAGCTCCAAGAGACCCAGTACTTC. V gene TRBV18 combines with J gene TRBJ2-5; D call uncertain. The V end lost 0 bases, the J end lost 1 base, and 9 bases lay between the germline ends. CDR3 length equals 15 residues. Germline V lookup: CDR1 KGHSH, CDR2 LQKENI. Using reference TRBV18 and TRBJ2-5 for the parts outside the CDR3, the full variable domain is NAGVMQNPRHLVRRRGQEARLRCSPMKGHSHVYWYRQLPEEGLKFMVYLQKENIIDESGMPKERFSAEFPKEGPSILRIQQVVRGDSAAYFCASSPPEQLQETQYFGPGTRLLVL.

There are a few counts of this clonotype. CDR3 region: CSATPDRGAEQYF. CDR3 nucleotide sequence: TGCAGTGCTACCCCAGACAGAGGTGCCGAGCAGTACTTC. The chain employs TRBV20-1 and TRBJ2-7, with a tentative D call TRBD1 (5 bases). Trimming left V 4 bases short and J 6 bases short, with 16 bases between. CDR1 DFQATT and CDR2 SNEGSKA come from the germline V gene (reference sequence). This CDR3 spans 13 amino acids.

This clonotype was detected many times. The chain carries TRBV7-9 and TRBJ2-2; no clear D gene. The V and J ends lost 0 bases and 7 bases respectively, with 6 bases between them. There are 13 residues in the CDR3. CDR1 SEHNR and CDR2 FQNEAQ come from the germline V gene (reference sequence). The DNA for the CDR3 is TGTGCCAGCAGCTTAGCGATAGACGGGGAGCTGTTTTTT. The encoded protein is CASSLAIDGELFF.

Remarks on this clonotype: A much more abundant neighbour one base away suggests this may be a read error. The chain joins TRBV30 to TRBJ2-1, with a possible D match to TRBD2 (7 bases). Germline V lookup: CDR1 GTSNPN, CDR2 SVGIG (reference sequence). The CDR3 has 13 amino acids. V lost 8 bases, J lost 7 bases, and 18 bases lay in between. The CDR3 region has the DNA TGTGCCAGGGGGACGGGAGGTGAAAATGAGCAGTTCTTC. The encoded protein is CARGTGGENEQFF.

This clonotype was counted at least ten times. The chain has TRBV19 and TRBJ2-7; TRBD1 is a possible D gene (6 bases). The CDR3 has 17 residues. Deletions cut 3 bases from V and 3 bases from J, with 21 bases between. Germline V gene lookup returns CDR1 LNHDA and CDR2 SQIVND (reference sequence). This CDR3 is CASSMGASLGDYYEQYF. In DNA, the CDR3 is TGTGCCAGTAGTATGGGGGCTAGCCTGGGAGACTACTACGAGCAGTACTTC.

This clonotype showed up many times. The chain uses TRBV20-1 and TRBJ2-5, with D hard to call. V was trimmed by 3 bases and J by 0 bases, leaving 11 bases between them. CDR3 length: 14 residues. Per the germline V gene, CDR1 is DFQATT and CDR2 is SNEGSKA (reference sequence). CDR3 sequence: CSASYLSYQETQYF. The CDR3 coding sequence is TGCAGTGCTAGTTACCTTAGCTACCAAGAGACCCAGTACTTC.

The J gene is TRBJ2-7, the V gene TRBV24-1; either TRBD1 or TRBD2 may fit D (6 bases each). Trimming removed 4 bases at V and 4 bases at J, with 13 bases between. Germline V gene sequence: CDR1 KGHDR, CDR2 SFDVKD. There are 14 residues in the CDR3. CDR3 in amino acids: CATSEARGAYEQYF. The DNA for the CDR3 is TGTGCCACCAGTGAGGCGAGGGGGGCATACGAGCAGTACTTC.